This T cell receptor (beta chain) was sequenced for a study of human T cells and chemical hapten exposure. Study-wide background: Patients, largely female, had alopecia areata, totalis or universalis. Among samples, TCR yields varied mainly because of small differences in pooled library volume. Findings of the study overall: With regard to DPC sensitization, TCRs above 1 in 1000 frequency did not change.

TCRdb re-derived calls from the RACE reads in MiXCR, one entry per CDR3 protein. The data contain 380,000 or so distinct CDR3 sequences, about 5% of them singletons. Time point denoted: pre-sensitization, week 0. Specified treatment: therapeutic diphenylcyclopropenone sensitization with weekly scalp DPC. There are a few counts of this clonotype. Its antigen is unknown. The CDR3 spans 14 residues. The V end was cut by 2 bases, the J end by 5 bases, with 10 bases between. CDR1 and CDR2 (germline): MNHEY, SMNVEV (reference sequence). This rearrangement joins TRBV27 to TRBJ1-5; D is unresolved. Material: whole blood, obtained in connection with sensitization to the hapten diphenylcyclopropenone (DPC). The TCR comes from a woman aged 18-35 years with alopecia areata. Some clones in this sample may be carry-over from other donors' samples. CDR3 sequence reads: CASSLDGPHQPQHF. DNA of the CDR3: TGTGCCAGCAGTTTAGACGGGCCGCATCAGCCCCAGCATTTT.